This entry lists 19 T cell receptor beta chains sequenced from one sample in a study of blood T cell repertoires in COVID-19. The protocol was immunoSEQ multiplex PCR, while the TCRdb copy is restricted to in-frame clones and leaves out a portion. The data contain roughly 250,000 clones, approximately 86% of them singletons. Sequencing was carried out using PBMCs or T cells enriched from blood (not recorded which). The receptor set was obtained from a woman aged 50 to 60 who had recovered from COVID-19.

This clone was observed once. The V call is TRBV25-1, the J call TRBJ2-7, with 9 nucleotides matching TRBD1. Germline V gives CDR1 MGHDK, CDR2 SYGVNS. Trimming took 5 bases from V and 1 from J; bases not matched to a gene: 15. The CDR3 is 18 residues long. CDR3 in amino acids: CASSFPVGGQGGSYEQYF. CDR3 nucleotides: TGTGCCAGCAGTTTTCCCGTGGGGGGACAGGGAGGGTCCTACGAGCAGTACTTC.

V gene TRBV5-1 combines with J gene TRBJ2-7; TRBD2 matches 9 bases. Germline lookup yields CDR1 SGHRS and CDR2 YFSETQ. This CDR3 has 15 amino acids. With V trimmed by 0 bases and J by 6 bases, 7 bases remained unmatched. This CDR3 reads CASSLAAGGMGEQYF. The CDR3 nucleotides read TGCGCCAGCAGCTTGGCGGCGGGAGGGATGGGCGAGCAGTACTTC.

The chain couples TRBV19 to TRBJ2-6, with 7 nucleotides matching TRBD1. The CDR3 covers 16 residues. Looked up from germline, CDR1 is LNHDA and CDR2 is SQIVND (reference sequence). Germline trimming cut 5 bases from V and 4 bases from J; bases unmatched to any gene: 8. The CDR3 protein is CASSAPTGLGANVLTF. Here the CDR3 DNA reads TGTGCCAGTAGTGCGCCGACAGGGTTAGGGGCCAACGTCCTGACTTTC.

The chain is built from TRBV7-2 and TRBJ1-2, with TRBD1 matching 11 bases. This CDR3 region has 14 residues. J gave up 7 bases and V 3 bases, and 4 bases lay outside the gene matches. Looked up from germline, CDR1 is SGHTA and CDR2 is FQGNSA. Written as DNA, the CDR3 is TGTGCCAGCAGCTTGGACAGGGGGCGCGTTGGCTACACCTTC. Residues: CASSLDRGRVGYTF. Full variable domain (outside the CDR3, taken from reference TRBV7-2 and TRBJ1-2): GAGVSQSPSNKVTEKGKDVELRCDPISGHTALYWYRQSLGQGLEFLIYFQGNSAPDKSGLPSDRFSAERTGGSVSTLTIQRTQQEDSAVYLCASSLDRGRVGYTFGSGTRLTVV.

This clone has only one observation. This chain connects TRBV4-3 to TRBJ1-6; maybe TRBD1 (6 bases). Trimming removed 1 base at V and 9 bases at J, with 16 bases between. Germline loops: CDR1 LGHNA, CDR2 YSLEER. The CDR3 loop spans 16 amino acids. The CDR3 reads CASSQGEGVRCSPLHF. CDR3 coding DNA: TGCGCCAGCAGCCAAGGTGAGGGGGTTAGGTGTTCACCCCTCCACTTT.

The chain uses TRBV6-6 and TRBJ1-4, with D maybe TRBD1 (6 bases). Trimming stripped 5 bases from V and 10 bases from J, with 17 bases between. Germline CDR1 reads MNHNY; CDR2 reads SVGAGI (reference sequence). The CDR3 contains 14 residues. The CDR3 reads CASSPRTAVGKLFF. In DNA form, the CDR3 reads TGTGCCAGCAGTCCCCGGACAGCTGTTGGAAAACTGTTTTTT.

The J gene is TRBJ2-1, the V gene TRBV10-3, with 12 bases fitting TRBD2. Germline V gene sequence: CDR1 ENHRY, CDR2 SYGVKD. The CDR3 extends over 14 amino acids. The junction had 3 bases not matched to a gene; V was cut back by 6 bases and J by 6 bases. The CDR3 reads CAIRPGLAGNEQFF. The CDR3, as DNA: TGTGCCATCAGACCGGGACTAGCGGGCAATGAGCAGTTCTTC.

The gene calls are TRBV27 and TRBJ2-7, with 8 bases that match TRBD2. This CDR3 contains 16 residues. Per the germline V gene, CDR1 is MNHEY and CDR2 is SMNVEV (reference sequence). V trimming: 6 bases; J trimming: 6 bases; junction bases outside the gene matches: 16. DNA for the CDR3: TGTGCCAGCAGCTTGCAAGCGGGAGTAGGTCTGGTCGAGCAGTACTTC. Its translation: CASSLQAGVGLVEQYF.

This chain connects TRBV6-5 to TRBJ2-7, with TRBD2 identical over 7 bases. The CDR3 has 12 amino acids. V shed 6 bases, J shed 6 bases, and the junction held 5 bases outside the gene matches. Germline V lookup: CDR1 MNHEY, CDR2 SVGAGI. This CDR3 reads CASRTSLSEQYF. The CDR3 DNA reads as TGTGCCAGCAGGACTAGCTTATCCGAGCAGTACTTC.

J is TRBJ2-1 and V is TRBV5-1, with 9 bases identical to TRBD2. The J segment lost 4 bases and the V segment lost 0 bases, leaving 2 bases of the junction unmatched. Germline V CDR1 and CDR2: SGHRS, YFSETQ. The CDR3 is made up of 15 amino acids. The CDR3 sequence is CASSLGLAEYNEQFF. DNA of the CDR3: TGCGCCAGCAGCTTGGGACTAGCGGAATACAATGAGCAGTTCTTC.

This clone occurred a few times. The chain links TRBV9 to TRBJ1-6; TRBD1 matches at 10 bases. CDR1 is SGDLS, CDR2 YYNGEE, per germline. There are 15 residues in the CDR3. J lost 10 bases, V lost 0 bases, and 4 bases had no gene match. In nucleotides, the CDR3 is TGTGCCAGCAGCGTAGACGGACAGGGGGACTCACCCCTCCACTTT. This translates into CASSVDGQGDSPLHF.

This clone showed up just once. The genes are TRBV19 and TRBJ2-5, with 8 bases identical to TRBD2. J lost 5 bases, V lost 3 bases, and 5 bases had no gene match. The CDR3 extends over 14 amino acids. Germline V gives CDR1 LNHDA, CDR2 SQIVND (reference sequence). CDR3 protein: CASSIRTSGETQYF. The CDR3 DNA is TGTGCCAGTAGTATTCGCACTAGCGGTGAGACCCAGTACTTC.

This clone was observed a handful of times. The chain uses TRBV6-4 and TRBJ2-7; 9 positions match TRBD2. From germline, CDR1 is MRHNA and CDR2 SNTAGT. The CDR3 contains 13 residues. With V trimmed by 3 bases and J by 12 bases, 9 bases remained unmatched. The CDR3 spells CASSELAGALLYF. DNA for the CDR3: TGTGCCAGCAGTGAATTAGCGGGAGCCCTTCTGTACTTC.

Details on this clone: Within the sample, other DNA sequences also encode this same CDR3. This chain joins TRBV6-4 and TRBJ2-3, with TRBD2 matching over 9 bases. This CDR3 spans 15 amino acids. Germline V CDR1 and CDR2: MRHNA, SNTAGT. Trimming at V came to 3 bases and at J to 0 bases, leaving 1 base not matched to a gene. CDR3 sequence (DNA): TGTGCCAGCAGTGAAGCGGGAGGAAGCACAGATACGCAGTATTTT. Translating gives CASSEAGGSTDTQYF.

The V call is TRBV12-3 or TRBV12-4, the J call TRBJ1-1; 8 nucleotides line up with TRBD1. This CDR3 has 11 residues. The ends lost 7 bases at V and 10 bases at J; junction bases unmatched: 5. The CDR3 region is CASTQGARAFF. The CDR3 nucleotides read TGTGCCAGCACCCAGGGGGCGCGAGCTTTCTTT.

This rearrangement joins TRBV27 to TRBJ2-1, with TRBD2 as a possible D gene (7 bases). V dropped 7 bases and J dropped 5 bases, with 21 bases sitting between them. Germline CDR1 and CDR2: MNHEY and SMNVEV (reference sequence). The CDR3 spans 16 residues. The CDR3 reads CASNRGGSGMNNEQFF. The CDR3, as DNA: TGTGCCAGCAATAGGGGGGGTAGCGGCATGAACAATGAGCAGTTCTTC.

CDR3 loop: CASSPTSPGNYNEQFF. The CDR3 DNA reads TGTGCCAGCAGCCCCACTTCACCAGGGAACTACAATGAGCAGTTCTTC. The chain combines TRBV7-9 with TRBJ2-1, with D possibly matching TRBD1 (5 bases). The length of the CDR3 is 16 residues. The germline V gene has CDR1 SEHNR and CDR2 FQNEAQ (reference sequence). V lost 5 bases to trimming and J lost 3 bases, with 17 bases between them.

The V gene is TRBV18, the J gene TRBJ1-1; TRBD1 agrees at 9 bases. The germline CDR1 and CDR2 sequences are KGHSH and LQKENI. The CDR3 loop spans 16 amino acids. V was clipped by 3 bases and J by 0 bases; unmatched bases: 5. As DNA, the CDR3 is TGTGCCAGCTCACCGGGACAGGGTAGCTTGAACACTGAAGCTTTCTTT. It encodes CASSPGQGSLNTEAFF.

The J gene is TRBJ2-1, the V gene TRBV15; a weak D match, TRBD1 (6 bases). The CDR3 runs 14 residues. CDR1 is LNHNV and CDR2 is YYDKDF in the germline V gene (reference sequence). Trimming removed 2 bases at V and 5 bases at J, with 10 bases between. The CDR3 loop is CATSRRTENNEQFF. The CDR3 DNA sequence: TGTGCCACCAGCAGACGGACAGAGAACAATGAGCAGTTCTTC. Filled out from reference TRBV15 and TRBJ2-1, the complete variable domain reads DAMVIQNPRYQVTQFGKPVTLSCSQTLNHNVMYWYQQKSSQAPKLLFHYYDKDFNNEADTPDNFQSRRPNTSFCFLDIRSPGLGDTAMYLCATSRRTENNEQFFGPGTRLTVL.